The 16 T cell receptor beta chains given below trace back to one sample, sequenced in a study of immune evolution from preneoplasia to lung adenocarcinoma. Data came from immunoSEQ multiplex PCR; TCRdb stores just in-frame clones and leaves some out. The table includes approximately 12,000 clones, more than 75% detected once. Sequences were obtained from FFPE tissue from an adenomatous hyperplasia lung lesion. Subset described: atypical adenomatous hyperplasia (AAH), lung preneoplasia. These receptors all come from a person aged 50-75 years with lung adenocarcinoma.

This sequence joins TRBV5-1 and TRBJ2-7, with 8 positions matching TRBD1. Germline trimming cut 0 bases from V and 5 bases from J; bases unmatched to any gene: 10. The CDR3 runs 16 residues. The germline V gene has CDR1 SGHRS and CDR2 YFSETQ. CDR3 in DNA: TGCGCCAGCAGCTTGGATCTCTCAGGGGGCGCGGACGAGCAGTACTTC. Protein product: CASSLDLSGGADEQYF. The whole variable domain, filled in from reference TRBV5-1 and TRBJ2-7, reads KAGVTQTPRYLIKTRGQQVTLSCSPISGHRSVSWYQQTPGQGLQFLFEYFSETQRNKGNFPGRFSGRQFSNSRSEMNVSTLELGDSALYLCASSLDLSGGADEQYFGPGTRLTVT.

This clone occurred once. V usage is TRBV19 and J usage is TRBJ2-7; 9 positions match TRBD1. Trimming at V came to 8 bases and at J to 1 base, leaving 3 bases not matched to a gene. Germline values: CDR1 LNHDA, CDR2 SQIVND (reference sequence). The CDR3 is 13 amino acids. Here the CDR3 DNA reads TGTGCCAGTTCACAGGGGGCGTCCTACGAGCAGTACTTC. It is translated as CASSQGASYEQYF.

V gene TRBV5-6 combines with J gene TRBJ1-2; no clear D. This CDR3 comprises 14 residues. Germline V gene lookup returns CDR1 SGHDT and CDR2 YYEEEE. The V end was cut by 1 base, the J end by 2 bases, with 9 bases between. CDR3 bases: TGTGCCAGCAGCTTGCCGGAAACAAACTATGGCTACACCTTC. Translation gives CASSLPETNYGYTF. The full variable domain, completed using reference TRBV5-6 and TRBJ1-2, is DAGVTQSPTHLIKTRGQQVTLRCSPKSGHDTVSWYQQALGQGPQFIFQYYEEEERQRGNFPDRFSGHQFPNYSSELNVNALLLGDSALYLCASSLPETNYGYTFGSGTRLTVV.

CDR3 protein: CASSLTMNTEAFF. CDR3 DNA: TGTGCCAGCAGCCTAACCATGAACACTGAAGCTTTCTTT. The rearrangement links TRBV5-4 to TRBJ1-1; the D is unclear. The CDR3 spans 13 residues. Deletions cut 4 bases from V and 0 bases from J, with 7 bases between. Germline V CDR1 and CDR2: SGHNT, YYREEE (reference sequence).

This clone appeared a single time. This sequence joins TRBV7-2 and TRBJ1-3, with D possibly TRBD1 on 5 matching bases. Looked up from germline, CDR1 is SGHTA and CDR2 is FQGNSA. Trimming stripped 3 bases from V and 4 bases from J, with 19 bases between. This CDR3 has 17 residues. The CDR3 reads CASSLGPDTSLGNTIYF. Written as DNA, the CDR3 is TGTGCCAGCAGCTTGGGACCTGACACGAGCCTCGGAAACACCATATATTTT.

The chain carries TRBV5-4 and TRBJ2-7, with 7 bases matching TRBD2. In germline, CDR1 is SGHNT, CDR2 YYREEE (reference sequence). The length of the CDR3 is 15 residues. The junction had 7 bases not matched to a gene; V was cut back by 0 bases and J by 4 bases. The CDR3 sequence: CASSLEAGALYEQYF. In DNA form, the CDR3 reads TGTGCCAGCAGCTTGGAGGCGGGAGCACTTTACGAGCAGTACTTC.

The chain combines TRBV5-1 with TRBJ2-1; 10 bases line up with TRBD2. The V segment lost 3 bases and the J segment 4 bases; nucleotides outside the gene matches: 1. Germline assignment: CDR1 SGHRS and CDR2 YFSETQ. This CDR3 has 14 residues. CDR3 sequence (DNA): TGCGCCAGCAGCTCAGCGGGAGGGTACAATGAGCAGTTCTTC. It specifies CASSSAGGYNEQFF.

CDR3: CASSHAGQGATGRKAFF. In DNA, the CDR3 is TGTGCCAGCAGCCATGCGGGACAGGGTGCTACGGGGCGCAAAGCTTTCTTT. The rearrangement joins TRBV14 to TRBJ1-1, with 9 nucleotides matching TRBD1. The length of the CDR3 is 17 residues. Germline-derived CDR1 and CDR2 are SGHDN and FVKESK. The V gene end was trimmed by 3 bases and the J gene end by 9 bases; junction bases not matched to a gene: 17. Looking up the rest from reference TRBV14 and TRBJ1-1 gives the full variable domain: EAGVTQFPSHSVIEKGQTVTLRCDPISGHDNLYWYRRVMGKEIKFLLHFVKESKQDESGMPNNRFLAERTGGTYSTLKVQPAELEDSGVYFCASSHAGQGATGRKAFFGQGTRLTVV.

The gene calls are TRBV29-1 and TRBJ2-3; 10 nucleotides agree with TRBD2. CDR1 and CDR2 from the germline V gene are SQVTM and ANQGSEA. This CDR3 region has 14 residues. V lost 3 bases, J lost 3 bases, and 3 bases stayed unmatched. The CDR3 bases are TGCAGCGTTGATGTTAGCGGGAGGACAGATACGCAGTATTTT. It encodes CSVDVSGRTDTQYF.

The rearrangement uses TRBV7-8 and TRBJ1-1; TRBD1 might be the D (6 bases). The ends were cut back, 0 bases at V and 0 bases at J, with 11 bases in the middle. Germline V gives CDR1 SGHVS, CDR2 FQNEAQ. The CDR3 extends over 16 amino acids. CDR3 sequence: CASSLAEQGLNTEAFF. The CDR3, as DNA: TGTGCCAGCAGCTTAGCCGAACAGGGCTTGAACACTGAAGCTTTCTTT. The variable domain in full, completed from reference TRBV7-8 and TRBJ1-1, reads GAGVSQSPRYKVAKRGQDVALRCDPISGHVSLFWYQQALGQGPEFLTYFQNEAQLDKSGLPSDRFFAERPEGSVSTLKIQRTQQEDSAVYLCASSLAEQGLNTEAFFGQGTRLTVV.

The sample holds one count of this clone. The chain has TRBV10-1 and TRBJ2-5; 7 bases line up with TRBD2. The CDR3 sequence is 14 residues long. CDR1 and CDR2 from the germline V gene are WNHNN and SYGVQD (reference sequence). J was trimmed by 5 bases and V by 5 bases; bases with no gene match: 8. The CDR3 DNA reads as TGCGCCAGCAGTCCTAGCGGACCGGGGGAGACCCAGTACTTC. Its translation is CASSPSGPGETQYF.

This chain joins TRBV27 and TRBJ1-3, with D perhaps TRBD1 (6 bases). Germline V lookup: CDR1 MNHEY, CDR2 SMNVEV (reference sequence). CDR3 length equals 14 residues. V lost 2 bases and J lost 4, with 9 bases in between. The DNA of the CDR3 is TGTGCCAGCAGTTTACAGGGGTTCGGAAACACCATATATTTT. It is translated as CASSLQGFGNTIYF.

The chain has TRBV4-1 and TRBJ1-5; TRBD1 might be the D (5 bases). Trimming left V 0 bases short and J 9 bases short, with 15 bases between. Germline V gene data show CDR1 as MGHRA and CDR2 as YSYEKL. The CDR3 totals 15 residues. CDR3: CASSQDPRTFRPQHF. In nucleotides, the CDR3 is TGCGCCAGCAGCCAAGACCCCAGGACATTCCGGCCCCAGCATTTT.

This clone occurred once. Relative to the germline gene, one junction end is altered; a read error may explain this. The chain is built from TRBV6-5 and TRBJ1-1, with D tentatively TRBD1 (5 bases). The CDR3 is made up of 14 amino acids. CDR1 is MNHEY and CDR2 is SVGAGI in the germline V gene. The CDR3 is CASSYSAGSTETFF. The CDR3, as DNA: TGTGCCAGCAGTTACTCGGCAGGGAGCACTGAAACTTTCTTT.

This clone was seen a handful of times. The gene calls are TRBV7-9 and TRBJ1-2; D remains unclear. Deletions cut 5 bases from V and 7 bases from J, with 11 bases between. The germline V gene has CDR1 SEHNR and CDR2 FQNEAQ (reference sequence). The CDR3 spans 12 residues. DNA for the CDR3: TGTGCCAGCAGCGCGCGGGGTCGTGGCTACACCTTC. Translation gives CASSARGRGYTF. The whole variable domain, filled in from reference TRBV7-9 and TRBJ1-2, reads DTGVSQNPRHKITKRGQNVTFRCDPISEHNRLYWYRQTLGQGPEFLTYFQNEAQLEKSRLLSDRFSAERPKGSFSTLEIQRTEQGDSAMYLCASSARGRGYTFGSGTRLTVV.

This clone was seen only a few times. This sequence joins TRBV29-1 and TRBJ2-7; D is possibly TRBD1 (6 bases). The CDR3 is 14 amino acids. Trimming left V 6 bases short and J 1 base short, with 16 bases between. Germline assignment: CDR1 SQVTM and CDR2 ANQGSEA. For the CDR3, the DNA is TGCAGCGTCGCGACCGGGACAAGGTCCTACGAGCAGTACTTC. It yields the protein CSVATGTRSYEQYF.